A selection of T cell receptor beta chains follows, all from one sample in a study of CXCR3-negative and CXCR3-positive naive CD8 T cells. With the 5' RACE reads reprocessed, TCRdb shows one record per CDR3 protein and no DNA. The sample data list tens of thousands of distinct CDR3 sequences. What was sequenced was memory CD8+ T cells from blood. All receptors come from a human donor in good health. Some clones in this sample may be carry-over from other donors' samples. Both conserved end residues are part of each CDR3. Clone size is given for some rows only: seen once, a few or many times, or a class if the clone is expanded.

j_gene	abundance	v_gene	CDR3aa
TRBJ1-5	-	TRBV7-3	CASSLWTPGVGNQPQHF
TRBJ2-7	-	TRBV14	CASSSIRYEQYF
TRBJ2-5	-	TRBV6-5	CASSYGGGDQETQYF
TRBJ2-1	-	TRBV23-1	CASSSELIANRHNEQFF
TRBJ2-2	-	TRBV20-1	CSATSGQGASSGELFF
TRBJ2-6	-	TRBV6-4	CASSGPTGSGANVLTF
TRBJ2-2	-	TRBV12-3/TRBV12-4	CASGVNSAGELFF
TRBJ2-6	-	TRBV20-1	CSARNTGTSGANVLTF
TRBJ2-1	-	TRBV27	CASSLYGNNNEQFF
TRBJ2-7	-	TRBV29-1	CSVDPFGRQGRRYEQYF
TRBJ1-5	-	TRBV6-5	CASSYSRTGDQPQHF
TRBJ2-1	-	TRBV23-1	CASLPPPMTGDPYNEQFF
TRBJ1-2	-	TRBV29-1	CSVRDTRDYGYTF
TRBJ1-1	-	TRBV6-2/TRBV6-3	CASSYSNGRRGATAFF
TRBJ2-7	-	TRBV29-1	CSVEGGPYEQYF
TRBJ1-1	-	TRBV29-1	CSVESPGDGLTEAFF
TRBJ2-1	-	TRBV29-1	CSVVSLDNEQFF
TRBJ2-3	-	TRBV10-3	CAISVISSVGTDTQYF
TRBJ2-3	-	TRBV4-2	CASSQGLAGGPSTDTQYF
TRBJ1-2	-	TRBV29-1	CSVVGQGEMYGYTF
TRBJ2-1	-	TRBV6-5	CASNPRAGNNEQFF
TRBJ2-3	-	TRBV7-2	CASSLESYRATDTQYF
TRBJ2-1	-	TRBV28	CASSSGLWGNEQFF
TRBJ2-5	-	TRBV29-1	CSVEVNNPGGETQYF
TRBJ2-2	-	TRBV15	CATSREGGERKNTGELFF
TRBJ2-3	-	TRBV20-1	CSAIPSAGGRSDTQYF
TRBJ2-1	-	TRBV14	CASSPATSYNEQFF
TRBJ2-3	-	TRBV20-1	CSAVPESSGTTDTQYF
TRBJ1-5	-	TRBV19	CASSDRGSGTQHF
TRBJ1-2	-	TRBV28	CASSLILGANYGYTF
TRBJ2-7	-	TRBV27	CASSLLPTSYEQYF
TRBJ2-1	-	TRBV12-3/TRBV12-4	CASSSNDYNEQFF
TRBJ1-2	-	TRBV28	CASSPTPHRYYYGYTF
TRBJ2-1	-	TRBV6-2/TRBV6-3	CASSWGDEQFF
TRBJ2-3	-	TRBV28	CASSLLAGDGEDTQYF
TRBJ2-2	medium-sized	TRBV6-4	CASSEVAANTGELFF
TRBJ2-2	-	TRBV7-8	CASSSLDPGVGELFF
TRBJ2-7	-	TRBV29-1	CSYRGGSYEQYF
TRBJ1-1	-	TRBV3-1	CASSQDSEMNTEAFF
TRBJ2-1	-	TRBV6-4	CASSDESSGGYEQFF
TRBJ1-6	-	TRBV6-2/TRBV6-3	CASSPWGSGSPLHF
TRBJ1-1	-	TRBV7-2	CASSLELTEAFF
TRBJ2-7	-	TRBV6-2/TRBV6-3	CASSRGASGSDEQYF
TRBJ2-5	-	TRBV28	CASSSPGLAGAGETQYF
TRBJ2-1	-	TRBV5-5	CASSPQGQGYNEQFF
TRBJ2-1	-	TRBV29-1	CSVEAFGTVESLPYNEQFF
TRBJ1-1	-	TRBV29-1	CSVEDDRRRGNTEAFF
TRBJ2-7	medium-sized	TRBV28	CASRAGTSGGAGEQYF
TRBJ2-1	-	TRBV10-1	CASSEKSGSSYNEQFF
TRBJ1-1	-	TRBV7-2	CASSISGQSLSTEAFF
TRBJ2-7	-	TRBV6-2/TRBV6-3	CASSRDRGRYEQYF
TRBJ2-1	medium-sized	TRBV4-3	CASSQDRDSSYNEQFF
TRBJ2-7	-	TRBV20-1	CSARVGSGGGFSYEQYF
TRBJ2-3	-	TRBV29-1	CSVDPTRPILDTQYF